Below, 31 T cell receptor beta chains from the same sample are listed, as sequenced in a study of T cell changes during pregnancy in multiple sclerosis. Only in-frame clones appear in the TCRdb table, and some are missing; sequencing was by immunoSEQ multiplex PCR. The sample carries about 100,000 clones, roughly 90% recorded once. The sequencing here drew on peripheral blood, taken after pregnancy. These receptors were collected from a female donor with multiple sclerosis, enrolled in a pregnancy study.

V usage is TRBV30 and J usage is TRBJ1-2, with 8 bases lining up with TRBD1. Germline loops: CDR1 GTSNPN, CDR2 SVGIG (reference sequence). The CDR3 length is 15 residues. V gave up 3 bases and J gave up 2 bases; unmatched junction bases: 8. The DNA of the CDR3 is TGTGCCTGGAGGGGACAGGCAGTCAGAAACTATGGCTACACCTTC. Residues: CAWRGQAVRNYGYTF.

The rearrangement links TRBV2 to TRBJ2-1; no clear D gene. CDR1 and CDR2 (germline): SNHLY, FYNNEI. The V and J ends lost 2 bases and 2 bases respectively, with 4 bases between them. CDR3 size: 13 residues. The CDR3 nucleotides are TGTGCCAGCAGTGAAAACACCTACAATGAGCAGTTCTTC. Translated, it gives CASSENTYNEQFF. The complete variable domain, with remaining parts taken from reference TRBV2 and TRBJ2-1, reads EPEVTQTPSHQVTQMGQEVILRCVPISNHLYFYWYRQILGQKVEFLVSFYNNEISEKSEIFDDQFSVERPDGSNFTLKIRSTKLEDSAMYFCASSENTYNEQFFGPGTRLTVL.

The rearrangement links TRBV6-1 to TRBJ1-3; D is possibly TRBD1 (5 bases). The CDR3 is 15 amino acids. The germline V gene encodes CDR1 MNHNS and CDR2 SASEGT. Trimming took 3 bases from V and 7 from J, leaving 16 bases between them. The CDR3 reads CASSDAGHLWNTIYF. CDR3 sequence (DNA): TGTGCCAGCAGTGACGCAGGGCATCTTTGGAACACCATATATTTT.

This CDR3 reads CASSSGTSGIYEQYF. CDR3 nucleotides: TGTGCCAGCTCATCCGGGACTAGCGGGATCTACGAGCAGTACTTC. The chain is built from TRBV18 and TRBJ2-7; the match to TRBD2 covers 13 bases. V was pared by 5 bases and J by 3 bases, with 4 bases of the junction left unmatched. Per germline, CDR1 KGHSH and CDR2 LQKENI. This CDR3 is 15 amino acids long.

The J gene is TRBJ1-2, the V gene TRBV9, with a weak D call TRBD1 (5 bases). Trimming removed 4 bases from V and 1 base from J, with 17 bases in between. Germline V CDR1 and CDR2: SGDLS, YYNGEE. This CDR3 is built from 16 residues. CDR3 bases: TGTGCCAGCAGCCTTAGAGATACGGGACTTAACTATGGCTACACCTTC. It yields the protein CASSLRDTGLNYGYTF.

The chain links TRBV4-1 to TRBJ2-1; D not resolved. The germline V gene has CDR1 MGHRA and CDR2 YSYEKL. The CDR3 is 14 residues long. V was cut by 4 bases and J by 0 bases, with 7 bases left in between. The CDR3 protein is CASSPSTSYNEQFF. CDR3 bases: TGCGCCAGCAGCCCCAGTACCTCCTACAATGAGCAGTTCTTC.

In nucleotides, the CDR3 is TGCGCCAGCAGCCCAAACAGGGAAGGCACCGGGGAGCTGTTTTTT. The encoded protein is CASSPNREGTGELFF. This chain links TRBV5-1 with TRBJ2-2, with a weak D call TRBD1 (6 bases). Germline loops: CDR1 SGHRS, CDR2 YFSETQ. The CDR3 has 15 amino acids. V was trimmed by 4 bases and J by 4 bases, leaving 14 bases between them.

The chain recombines TRBV6-6 with TRBJ2-5, with 9 bases lining up with TRBD1. Germline V CDR1 and CDR2: MNHNY, SVGAGI (reference sequence). The V gene end was trimmed by 4 bases and the J gene end by 4 bases; junction bases not matched to a gene: 7. There are 15 residues in the CDR3. CDR3 region: CASSSPGQGRETQYF. CDR3 bases: TGTGCCAGCAGTTCCCCGGGACAGGGACGAGAGACCCAGTACTTC.

The V and J genes are TRBV15 and TRBJ1-2, with TRBD1 as a possible D gene (5 bases). Germline CDR1 and CDR2: LNHNV and YYDKDF (reference sequence). The length of the CDR3 is 15 residues. V was trimmed by 8 bases and J by 7 bases, leaving 23 bases between them. CDR3 protein: CATDPLGGVDSGYTF. CDR3 in DNA: TGTGCCACCGACCCACTCGGGGGGGTTGATTCTGGCTACACCTTC.

J is TRBJ2-5 and V is TRBV10-1; 9 positions match TRBD2. The ends lost 5 bases at V and 1 base at J; junction bases unmatched: 5. The CDR3 loop spans 15 amino acids. CDR1 WNHNN and CDR2 SYGVQD come from the germline V gene (reference sequence). The CDR3 spells CASSSSGGPQETQYF. In nucleotides, the CDR3 is TGCGCCAGCAGTTCGAGCGGGGGGCCCCAAGAGACCCAGTACTTC.

The V gene is TRBV28, the J gene TRBJ1-2, with a weak D call TRBD1 (5 bases). V was shortened by 4 bases and J by 3 bases, with 12 bases between the two germline ends. CDR1 and CDR2 from the germline V gene are MDHEN and SYDVKM. CDR3 length: 14 residues. The chain's CDR3 is CASSSRQTYYGYTF. The CDR3 nucleotides read TGTGCCAGCAGTTCTCGACAGACTTACTATGGCTACACCTTC.

This chain joins TRBV25-1 and TRBJ1-1; D is unclear. Per the germline V gene, CDR1 is MGHDK and CDR2 is SYGVNS. Trimming took off 7 bases at V and 5 bases at J, with 14 bases between the two ends. The CDR3 has 13 amino acids. CDR3 residues: CASTGRVGTEAFF. In DNA form, the CDR3 reads TGTGCCAGCACGGGGAGGGTAGGAACTGAAGCTTTCTTT.

The chain recombines TRBV6-5 with TRBJ2-1; perhaps TRBD1 as D (5 bases). Trimming cost V 5 bases and J 2 bases, with 13 bases left between them. The CDR3 contains 15 residues. Germline lookup yields CDR1 MNHEY and CDR2 SVGAGI. Here the CDR3 reads CASSTRQLTYNEQFF. Here the CDR3 DNA reads TGTGCCAGCAGTACCCGACAGCTAACCTACAATGAGCAGTTCTTC.

This chain connects TRBV9 to TRBJ2-1, with D possibly TRBD1 on 5 matching bases. V was shortened by 2 bases and J by 2 bases, with 11 bases between the two germline ends. This CDR3 is 15 amino acids long. Looked up from germline, CDR1 is SGDLS and CDR2 is YYNGEE. DNA of the CDR3: TGTGCCAGCAGCGTCCAGGGAAGTACCTACAATGAGCAGTTCTTC. Its protein is CASSVQGSTYNEQFF.

CDR3 region: CASSIGDISYEQYF. CDR3 coding DNA: TGTGCCAGCTCTATAGGGGATATCTCCTACGAGCAGTACTTC. V and J are TRBV5-6 and TRBJ2-7; a possible D gene is TRBD1 (5 bases). Trimming stripped 7 bases from V and 0 bases from J, with 14 bases between. The CDR3 extends over 14 amino acids. Germline V gene data show CDR1 as SGHDT and CDR2 as YYEEEE.

The CDR3 reads CASRRRQGSDQPQHF. CDR3 nucleotide sequence: TGTGCCAGCAGACGCCGACAGGGTTCAGATCAGCCCCAGCATTTT. The chain is built from TRBV6-5 and TRBJ1-5, with 7 bases fitting TRBD1. V lost 6 bases to trimming and J lost 5 bases; unmatched junction nucleotides: 10. Germline CDR1 and CDR2: MNHEY and SVGAGI. There are 15 residues in the CDR3.

The gene calls are TRBV7-2 and TRBJ2-3; the match to TRBD2 covers 9 bases. V shed 1 base and J 4 bases; nucleotides not matched to a gene: 12. This CDR3 comprises 18 residues. Germline CDR1 SGHTA, CDR2 FQGNSA. The CDR3 DNA reads as TGTGCCAGCAGCTTAGTTTCGCCTAGCGGGGCTCTCCCAGATACGCAGTATTTT. It codes for CASSLVSPSGALPDTQYF.

The V call is TRBV5-4, the J call TRBJ1-6, with 9 bases lining up with TRBD1. Germline values: CDR1 SGHNT, CDR2 YYREEE (reference sequence). J was trimmed by 9 bases and V by 3 bases; bases with no gene match: 13. The CDR3 has 17 amino acids. The CDR3 is CASSSTTGTGLGSPLHF. The CDR3 DNA follows: TGTGCCAGCAGCTCTACCACCGGGACAGGGTTGGGTTCACCCCTCCACTTT.

The chain couples TRBV6-5 to TRBJ2-7, with a possible D match to TRBD1 (5 bases). The germline CDR1 and CDR2 sequences are MNHEY and SVGAGI. CDR3 length: 16 amino acids. V lost 2 bases to trimming and J lost 2 bases, with 16 bases between them. In DNA, the CDR3 is TGTGCCAGCAGTTACGCCGCTTGGGGCACTACCTACGAGCAGTACTTC. As protein: CASSYAAWGTTYEQYF.

This clone was detected once. V gene TRBV7-9 combines with J gene TRBJ2-5; 7 positions match TRBD1. The CDR3 extends over 14 amino acids. Germline lookup yields CDR1 SEHNR and CDR2 FQNEAQ (reference sequence). Trimming cost V 5 bases and J 0 bases; bases outside gene matches: 3. CDR3 region: CASSGGQYQETQYF. CDR3 nucleotides: TGTGCCAGCAGCGGGGGACAGTACCAAGAGACCCAGTACTTC.

The chain carries TRBV6-1 and TRBJ2-1, with TRBD2 identical over 11 bases. Germline V gene lookup returns CDR1 MNHNS and CDR2 SASEGT. The CDR3 runs to 14 residues. With 11 bases clipped from V and 7 bases from J, the junction kept 10 bases outside the gene matches. The CDR3 sequence is CACQRLAGTNEQFF. DNA for the CDR3: TGTGCCTGCCAGAGACTAGCGGGGACGAATGAGCAGTTCTTC.

The chain carries TRBV6-5 and TRBJ2-2, with a possible D match to TRBD2 (6 bases). V was cut by 0 bases and J by 5 bases, with 13 bases left in between. Germline V CDR1 and CDR2: MNHEY, SVGAGI. The CDR3 contains 16 residues. CDR3 DNA: TGTGCCAGCAGTTACTCCCTCGCCCGGGAGACCGGGGAGCTGTTTTTT. It translates to CASSYSLARETGELFF.

The V gene is TRBV5-5, the J gene TRBJ1-5; TRBD1 agrees at 9 bases. Losses at the gene ends were 4 bases for V and 3 bases for J; bases not matched to a gene: 5. CDR3 length: 15 residues. Germline assignment: CDR1 SGHKS and CDR2 YYEKEE (reference sequence). The CDR3 nucleotides read TGTGCCAGCAGCGAGGGACAGGGAAACAATCAGCCCCAGCATTTT. Residues: CASSEGQGNNQPQHF.

The CDR3 spells CSVGQGIEKLFF. As DNA, the CDR3 is TGCAGCGTGGGACAGGGGATCGAAAAACTGTTTTTT. The chain is built from TRBV29-1 and TRBJ1-4, with TRBD1 matching 10 bases. The CDR3 extends over 12 amino acids. The V gene end was trimmed by 6 bases and the J gene end by 8 bases; junction bases not matched to a gene: 3. Germline lookup yields CDR1 SQVTM and CDR2 ANQGSEA.

The chain uses TRBV6-6 and TRBJ2-7; D might be TRBD1 (6 bases). Germline CDR1 and CDR2: MNHNY and SVGAGI (reference sequence). There are 12 residues in the CDR3. V lost 7 bases to trimming and J lost 5 bases, with 12 bases between them. CDR3 region: CASKGQWDEQYF. In DNA, the CDR3 is TGTGCCAGCAAAGGACAGTGGGACGAGCAGTACTTC.

V is TRBV10-3 and J is TRBJ2-7, with D hard to call. The CDR3 runs to 13 residues. Germline-derived CDR1 and CDR2 are ENHRY and SYGVKD. V lost 9 bases and J 3 bases, leaving 15 bases between the germline ends. CDR3 DNA: TGTGCCATAAGACAAGTCTTAAACTACGAGCAGTACTTC. Encoded protein: CAIRQVLNYEQYF.

The V and J genes are TRBV2 and TRBJ2-7; TRBD1 might be the D (6 bases). Germline V gene data show CDR1 as SNHLY and CDR2 as FYNNEI. The CDR3 sequence is 14 residues long. V was clipped by 3 bases and J by 5 bases, with 14 bases between them. The DNA for the CDR3 is TGTGCCAGCAGTGAGGAACAGGGAGCCGACGAGCAGTACTTC. Its protein is CASSEEQGADEQYF.

V gene TRBV4-2 combines with J gene TRBJ1-6; D not resolved. There are 13 residues in the CDR3. Trimming removed 0 bases at V and 11 bases at J, with 8 bases between. Germline CDR1 and CDR2: LGHNA and YNFKEQ. This CDR3 reads CASSQDHRAPLHF. The CDR3 DNA reads TGTGCCAGCAGCCAAGATCACCGGGCACCCCTCCACTTT.

The V and J genes are TRBV29-1 and TRBJ2-5; 10 nucleotides line up with TRBD1. This CDR3 has 13 residues. From germline, CDR1 is SQVTM and CDR2 ANQGSEA. The V and J ends lost 7 bases and 5 bases, in that order; junction bases with no gene match: 7. Written as DNA, the CDR3 is TGCAGCGGGGGGACAGGGGTCGCCGAGACCCAGTACTTC. Its translation is CSGGTGVAETQYF.

This clone was found once. The V call is TRBV9, the J call TRBJ2-5; 11 bases agree with TRBD2. Per germline, CDR1 SGDLS and CDR2 YYNGEE. There are 20 residues in the CDR3. V lost 0 bases and J lost 4; bases outside the gene matches: 17. CDR3 sequence: CASSVGPSGRPKEGRETQYF. CDR3 sequence (DNA): TGTGCCAGCAGCGTAGGGCCTAGCGGGAGGCCAAAGGAGGGTAGAGAGACCCAGTACTTC.

V gene TRBV6-4 combines with J gene TRBJ2-1, with TRBD2 identical over 7 bases. The V and J ends lost 6 bases and 10 bases, in that order; junction bases with no gene match: 15. Germline V gene data show CDR1 as MRHNA and CDR2 as SNTAGT. CDR3 length: 15 amino acids. The CDR3 sequence is CASSPDEGGAREQFF. The DNA for the CDR3 is TGTGCCAGCAGCCCCGATGAGGGAGGGGCTCGGGAGCAGTTCTTC.